This T cell receptor beta chain derives from a study of cytomegalovirus exposure and HLA in healthy donors listed by TCRdb under 2017. About the study as a whole: According to an earlier analysis of several hundred of the donors, roughly 180 million T cells yielded 120 million or so unique TCR beta sequences and around 300 Gb of sequence data. An earlier analysis of approximately 580 of the donors used high-throughput TCR beta sequencing to judge whether each TCR beta V gene segment behaved as functional or pseudogenic. Using immunosequencing, the study profiled T cell repertoires from 666 subjects and related those repertoires to cytomegalovirus serostatus. HLA typing covered class I and class II loci at four-digit resolution. Donor age, sex, ethnicity and CMV serostatus were compiled alongside the repertoire data. Of the roughly 430 genotyped donors, about 80% fell in the genetic ancestry cluster associated with self-reported Caucasian donors. An early release covering 550 to 650 HLA-typed donors comprised approximately 290 gigabases of sequencing data and approximately 80 million unique TCR sequences. The aim of the study was to test whether cataloging public T cell receptors could identify signatures of past pathogen exposure. Among 350 to 400 genotyped donors of the cohort, an average of approximately 240,000 unique TCR beta nucleotide sequences were sequenced per donor, roughly 18% of them non-productive. A later analysis re-examined previously published TCR beta repertoires from over 500 donors and added high-resolution HLA genotyping to investigate patterns of TCR occurrence. High-throughput TCR immunosequencing, statistical association of individual TCRs with disease status, and machine learning were combined to predict cytomegalovirus infection status. Roughly 5 DR-DQ haplotypes were handled as single units for association and clustering, since linkage in the cohort was strong. A later genetic analysis took genome-wide SNP genotypes for about three fifths of the 666 donors and used that subset as a discovery cohort. The later analysis used no new phenotypic data to find candidate immune exposures, relying instead on TCR beta sequences and their occurrence across donors. Typing coverage differed by locus: A, B, C, DRB1 and DQB1 were typed in roughly 629-640 donors, DQA1 in roughly 500, DPA1 in nearly 610, and DPB1 in around 490. A separate validation cohort of about 110 different subjects was used in addition to the roughly 640-subject first cohort. All discovery cohort repertoires had been generated using a single sequencing platform.

About this clone: Its antigen is not yet known. No much larger clone is present one base from it, and per-base qualities are unavailable.

The cohort comprised 670 or so healthy bone marrow donors. At the time of sampling, all cohort members were nominally healthy, though unrecorded immune exposures were likely present. The donor tested CMV seronegative and was one of the 352 seronegative cohort members. Every donor gave a peripheral blood sample, and the peripheral blood mononuclear cells from that sample were used for TCR beta sequencing. The Qiagen DNeasy Blood Extraction Kit was used to extract genomic DNA from the blood cell samples. V and J are truncated by 4 bases and 9 bases respectively, leaving an intervening sequence of 16 bases. Counted from cysteine to phenylalanine, this CDR3 has 13 amino acids. Only the CDR3 portion is preserved as DNA: 39 bases, with reading frame beginning at the first base. CDR1 and CDR2 (SGHNT, YENEEA) derive from the germline V gene. Overall study results and their limits: A further reported finding was that TCR beta sequences accurately predicted the HLA-A and HLA-B alleles for most subjects in the first cohort. V-gene and J-gene trimming of TCR beta chains was associated with a missense DCLRE1C variant in a later genetic analysis, and the association was replicated in an independent cohort. Linkage disequilibrium might explain the correlated functional status among segregating V segments, but an unknown experimental factor could not be excluded. Because counts were too low, about 18 rarely observed V segments, including chromosome 9 orphons, were excluded from the earlier analysis of 500 to 700 of the donors. At a false discovery rate of 0.05, a later analysis linked 15,000 to 20,000 TCR beta sequences to specific HLA alleles. Roughly uniform sequencing depth across donors was assumed in presence/absence analyses, although this assumption may not hold. In an earlier analysis of roughly 560 of the donors, most TCR beta V segments were observed in productive rearrangements about 87% or about 30% of the time, broadly matching IMGT annotations. Most TCR sequences were seen in very few donors, while some public TCRs were found in many individuals. The cohort was sequenced for TCR beta chains only, and without alpha or paired-chain data the features that could be detected were limited. According to a later analysis, parvovirus B19, influenza, CMV and Epstein-Barr virus appeared linked to several top co-occurrence clusters. In the study, 150 to 200 TCR beta chains were listed as associated with cytomegalovirus. Cytomegalovirus status was reported to be diagnosed by the classifier with high specificity and sensitivity in both the original and validation cohorts. Because HLA typing was missing for some donors at each locus, association tests included only the typed subset. A later genetic analysis reported fewer N-insertions in productive TCRs among donors in an Asian-associated ancestry cluster than the roughly 690-donor mean. The authors suggested that the approach could potentially be extended to other disease states and immunological phenotypes. In vitro tests confirmed that three of the cytomegalovirus-associated TCR beta chains recognize cytomegalovirus antigens. The only immune exposure information available for the cohort was CMV serostatus. A later analysis found that TCR association rates varied across HLA loci, with DRB1 alleles showing the most associated TCRs and HLA-C alleles the fewest. The sequencing pipeline was judged likely to have produced a cluster of highly shared sequence variants as a technical artifact. A later analysis found that HLA-associated TCR beta chains were more clonally expanded and had lower generation probabilities than equally common non-associated chains. The 87-base-pair reads could not distinguish some IMGT-functional V segments, including TRBV6-2 and TRBV6-3, so those segments were excluded. A later analysis found that most CMV-associated TCR beta chains appeared HLA-restricted, with HLA associations seemingly driven largely by CMV exposure. Strong co-occurrence of HLA alleles, especially DR and DQ, made assigning TCR associations to individual alleles difficult.

To prepare the library, the immunoSEQ multiplex PCR assay was applied. For the multiplex PCR, a mixture combining 60 forward primers for TCR Vbeta segments and 13 reverse primers for TCR Jbeta segments was used. The CDR3 region of rearranged TCR beta genes was amplified from genomic DNA with a multiplex PCR assay. Amplified TCR beta libraries were sequenced as 87-base-pair reads on the Illumina HiSeq System. The authors processed their data as follows. A later analysis counted around 72 million unique TCR beta chains across the 550 to 750 repertoires, and some 11 million of these chains were shared by at least two donors. Raw reads were error-corrected and collapsed into unique sequences with a nearest-neighbor algorithm that merged closely related sequences to remove PCR and sequencing errors. Alignment of CDR3 sequences to IMGT reference sequences was used to assign V, D and J gene segments. Each retained sequence needed at least a six-nucleotide match to both a V gene segment and a J gene segment. A rearrangement counted as productive if the CDR3 had no stop codons and remained in frame with V and J, and every other rearrangement counted as non-productive. Following IMGT convention, CDR3 was defined as the stretch from the second conserved V-encoded cysteine to the conserved J-encoded phenylalanine. Sequences without an unambiguous match to a single V gene segment were excluded from the earlier analysis of 450 to 650 of the donors. An earlier analysis of 450 to 650 of the donors called V segments functional above 56.7% productive rearrangements and segregating when the between-donor standard deviation exceeded 5%. A statistical classification framework was developed to diagnose cytomegalovirus status using the catalog of TCR beta chain sequences. In a later analysis, TCR nucleotide sequences were compared against IMGT/GENE-DB human TR gene sequences so that V and J genes could be assigned. A later analysis assigned CDR3 sequences and most-parsimonious VDJ recombination scenarios with the TCRdist pipeline. A later analysis defined each TCR beta chain by its CDR3 amino acid sequence plus V-gene family, and excluded reads lacking a unique V-gene family. In a later analysis, around 650 highly shared, low-generation-probability nucleotide sequences were removed to address suspected cross-contamination and a sequencing artifact. In a later analysis, a clonal expansion index for each public chain was calculated from normalized within-repertoire ranks of inferred template counts. In a later analysis, generation probabilities were computed with a VDJ recombination model fitted to out-of-frame rearrangements, and the resulting probabilities were checked against IGoR. A later analysis scored TCR-TCR, TCR-HLA and TCR-CMV co-occurrence with hypergeometric tests, applying a repertoire-size bias correction to TCR pairs. To estimate false discovery rates, a later analysis permuted the HLA or CMV assignments 20 times. A later analysis grouped co-occurring TCRs with DBSCAN, adding TCRdist sequence similarity when clustering within HLA-allele-positive subsets. For co-occurrence clustering, repertoires with fewer than 30,000 or more than 120,000 public chains were excluded, along with 5 or 6 repertoires with anomalous nucleotide sharing. The source is immuneACCESS, and TCRdb retained only in-frame sequences with V and J called. Part of the clones is not carried over; for the studies checked, unresolved V genes explain less than half of this, and the remainder is unexplained. V and J calls plus clone size are reproduced from that table; the DNA served to infer D and trimming. Recorded for this sample are roughly 170,000 clones; roughly 80% of them occurred a single time. Jointly, the top ten make up about 0.7% of the sample.

The sample was PBMCs. Recombination connected TRBV11-3 to TRBJ2-7; 6 matching bases give a weak D call of TRBD2. This clonotype was sampled from a boy younger than 18 in good health and CMV-seronegative. The DNA is TGTGCCAGCAGCTGGGGACTGAGCGGAGGGCAGTACTTC. It is translated as CASSWGLSGGQYF.